Included here is one T cell receptor (beta chain) sequence, with context. Each CDR3 protein gets one entry after TCRdb re-called the 5' RACE reads with MiXCR. The data contain roughly 50,000 distinct CDR3 sequences, about a fifth of them seen just once; the ten biggest clones take up approximately 2.5%. The sample belongs to a study of chronic HIV infection and antiretroviral therapy. Per germline, CDR1 MNHEY and CDR2 SMNVEV (reference sequence). CDR3 length: 16 amino acids. After removal of 5 bases from V and 2 bases from J, the junction contained 12 bases not matched to a gene. The sample taken for sequencing was peripheral blood. This TCR came from an adult who had HIV and had not received antiretroviral therapy, or was an uninfected healthy control (not recorded which). The V call is TRBV27, the J call TRBJ2-7; 7 bases align to TRBD1. CDR3 coding DNA: TGTGCCAGCAGTGCCCTCCCAGGGGGTAGGCCCTACGAGCAGTACTTC. It specifies CASSALPGGRPYEQYF.